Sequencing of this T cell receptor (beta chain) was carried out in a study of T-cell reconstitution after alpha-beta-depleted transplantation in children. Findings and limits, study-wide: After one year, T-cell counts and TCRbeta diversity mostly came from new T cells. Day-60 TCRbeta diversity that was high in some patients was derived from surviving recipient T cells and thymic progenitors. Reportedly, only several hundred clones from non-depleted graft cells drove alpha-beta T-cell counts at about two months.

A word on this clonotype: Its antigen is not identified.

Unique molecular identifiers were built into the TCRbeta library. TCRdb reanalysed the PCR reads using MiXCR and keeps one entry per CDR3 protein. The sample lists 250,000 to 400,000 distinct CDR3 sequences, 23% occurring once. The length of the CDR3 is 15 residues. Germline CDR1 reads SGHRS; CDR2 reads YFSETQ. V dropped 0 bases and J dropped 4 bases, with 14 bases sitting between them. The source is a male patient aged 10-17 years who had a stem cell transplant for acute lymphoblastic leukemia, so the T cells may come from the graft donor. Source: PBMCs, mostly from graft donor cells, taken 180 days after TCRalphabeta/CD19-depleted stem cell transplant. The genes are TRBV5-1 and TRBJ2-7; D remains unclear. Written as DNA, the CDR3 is TGCGCCAGCAGCTTGGTAGACCCAGGACCGTACGAGCAGTACTTC. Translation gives CASSLVDPGPYEQYF.